This TCR beta chain is from a study of OX40 agonist ivuxolimab in advanced cancers. Findings and limits, study-wide: Expanded peripheral T-cell antigen specificity went undetermined. Low clonal expansion, among the lowest seen, marked partial responders at 0.1-3.0 mg/kg.

As for this clone: The antigen is not known.

This table comes from immunoSEQ multiplex PCR, and its TCRdb copy is limited to in-frame clones, with some not included. The sample records over 50,000 clones, around 88% being singletons. Germline CDR1 is MDHEN and CDR2 is SYDVKM. V was shortened by 5 bases and J by 5 bases, with 25 bases between the two germline ends. This CDR3 contains 17 residues. This clonotype was sampled from an adult with an advanced solid tumor such as melanoma, head and neck, liver or kidney cancer. The specimen was CD4+ or CD8+ T cells sorted from blood, collected in a trial of the OX40 agonist ivuxolimab. This chain joins TRBV28 and TRBJ2-7, with TRBD1 as a possible D gene (6 bases). The CDR3 protein is CASSNPDRITDKNEQYF. The CDR3 coding sequence is TGTGCCAGCAGTAACCCCGACAGGATCACGGATAAGAACGAGCAGTACTTC. The entire variable domain, with the rest obtained from reference TRBV28 and TRBJ2-7, is as follows: DVKVTQSSRYLVKRTGEKVFLECVQDMDHENMFWYRQDPGLGLRLIYFSYDVKMKEKGDIPEGYSVSREKKERFSLILESASTNQTSMYLCASSNPDRITDKNEQYFGPGTRLTVT.